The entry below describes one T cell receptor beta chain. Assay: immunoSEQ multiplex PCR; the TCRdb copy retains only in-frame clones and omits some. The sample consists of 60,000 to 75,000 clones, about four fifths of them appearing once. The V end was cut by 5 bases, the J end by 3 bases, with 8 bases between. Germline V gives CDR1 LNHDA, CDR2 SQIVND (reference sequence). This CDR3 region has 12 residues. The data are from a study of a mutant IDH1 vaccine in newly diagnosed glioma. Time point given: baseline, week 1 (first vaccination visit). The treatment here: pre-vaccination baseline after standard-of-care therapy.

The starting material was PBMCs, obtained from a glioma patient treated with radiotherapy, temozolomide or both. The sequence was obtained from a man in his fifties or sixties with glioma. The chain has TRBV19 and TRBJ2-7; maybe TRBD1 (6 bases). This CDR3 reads CASSVDSYEQYF. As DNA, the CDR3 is TGTGCCAGTAGTGTGGACAGCTACGAGCAGTACTTC.